This T cell receptor beta chain was obtained from a study of blood T cells in healthy people across ages. The wider study: Using template switching, researchers captured about one barcoded beta molecule for each two T cells. General study points: Using unsorted PBMCs precluded a conclusive naive versus antigen-experienced comparison. Roughly linear declines in TCR beta diversity per million T cells occurred with age.

The CDR3 is 13 amino acids. With 1 base clipped from V and 9 bases from J, the junction kept 8 bases outside the gene matches. The germline V gene encodes CDR1 GTSNPN and CDR2 SVGIG (reference sequence). This clonotype was seen a few times. Its target is unknown. For the second PCR, which ran for 7 to 11 cycles, a sample-barcoded 5' primer and a J-beta primer mix were used. All cDNA molecules were each tagged by a template-switch adaptor with 12 random nucleotides. TCRdb called the 5' RACE reads again in MiXCR, with one record for every CDR3 protein. The table records roughly 1.4 million distinct CDR3 sequences, approximately 59% of them present only once.

The sample taken for sequencing was blood. This clonotype was sampled from a man aged 18 to 35 in good health. The chain combines TRBV30 with TRBJ2-7; 8 bases agree with TRBD1. In DNA form, the CDR3 reads TGTGCCTGGAGTGACACCGGACAGGGAGGGCAGTACTTC. It codes for CAWSDTGQGGQYF.